This T cell receptor (beta chain) was obtained from a study of T-cell memory formation after mild COVID-19. This CDR3 region has 16 residues. V was pared by 6 bases and J by 4 bases, with 8 bases of the junction left unmatched. Using its own MiXCR run on the 5' RACE reads, TCRdb lists one record per CDR3 protein. The sample includes approximately 450,000 distinct CDR3 sequences, about 20% of them seen just once. The study's findings and limits: Balance between CD4 and CD8 was seen in clones contracting day 15 to 85, and a CD4+ lean was seen in later expanders.

As concerns this clonotype: Its antigen is still unknown.

V gene TRBV12-3 or TRBV12-4 combines with J gene TRBJ2-2; 10 bases are shared with TRBD2. Source material: PBMCs or a T cell subset sorted from them (not recorded which). The sequence was collected from an adult woman who had mild COVID-19 (a few samples of this study predate the infection). Cell type and time point are not known. The CDR3 sequence: CASRNLAGVGTGELFF. The CDR3 DNA reads TGTGCCAGCAGGAATCTAGCGGGGGTCGGCACCGGGGAGCTGTTTTTT.